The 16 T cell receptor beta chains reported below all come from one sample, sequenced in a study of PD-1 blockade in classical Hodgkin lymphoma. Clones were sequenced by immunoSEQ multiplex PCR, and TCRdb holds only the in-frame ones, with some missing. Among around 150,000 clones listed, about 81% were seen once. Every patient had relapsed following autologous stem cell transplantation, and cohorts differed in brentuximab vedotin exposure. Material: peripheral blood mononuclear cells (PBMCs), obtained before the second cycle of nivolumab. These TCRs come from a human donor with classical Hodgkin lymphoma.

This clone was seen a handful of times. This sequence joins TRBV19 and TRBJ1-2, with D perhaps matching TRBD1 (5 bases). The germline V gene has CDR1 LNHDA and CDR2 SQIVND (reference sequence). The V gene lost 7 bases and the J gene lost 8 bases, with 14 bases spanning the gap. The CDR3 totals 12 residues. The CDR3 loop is CASNRQSGGYTF. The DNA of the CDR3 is TGTGCCAGTAACCGACAGAGCGGCGGCTACACCTTC.

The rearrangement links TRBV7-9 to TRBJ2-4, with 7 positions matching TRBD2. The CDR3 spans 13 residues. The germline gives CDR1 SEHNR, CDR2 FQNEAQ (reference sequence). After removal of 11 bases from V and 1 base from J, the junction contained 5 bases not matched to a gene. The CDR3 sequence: CAGGGSAKNIQYF. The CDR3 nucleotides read TGTGCCGGCGGGGGATCGGCCAAAAACATTCAGTACTTC.

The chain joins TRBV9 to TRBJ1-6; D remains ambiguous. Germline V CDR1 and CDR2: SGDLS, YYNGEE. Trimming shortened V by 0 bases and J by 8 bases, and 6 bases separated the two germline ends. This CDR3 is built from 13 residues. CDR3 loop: CASSVDLYSPLHF. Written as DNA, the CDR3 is TGTGCCAGCAGCGTAGATCTTTATTCACCCCTCCACTTT.

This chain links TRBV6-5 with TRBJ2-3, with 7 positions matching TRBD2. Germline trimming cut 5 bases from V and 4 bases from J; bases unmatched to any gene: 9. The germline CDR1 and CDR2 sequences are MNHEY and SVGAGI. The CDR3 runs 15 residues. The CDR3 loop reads CASSRGGVGADTQYF. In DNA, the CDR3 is TGTGCCAGCAGTCGGGGAGGGGTAGGCGCAGATACGCAGTATTTT.

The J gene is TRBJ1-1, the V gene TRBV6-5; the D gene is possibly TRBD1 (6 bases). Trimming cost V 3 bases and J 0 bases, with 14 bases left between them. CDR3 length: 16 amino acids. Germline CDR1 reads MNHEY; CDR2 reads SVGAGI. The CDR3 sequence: CASSYRRQAMNTEAFF. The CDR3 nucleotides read TGTGCCAGCAGTTATCGCCGACAGGCCATGAACACTGAAGCTTTCTTT.

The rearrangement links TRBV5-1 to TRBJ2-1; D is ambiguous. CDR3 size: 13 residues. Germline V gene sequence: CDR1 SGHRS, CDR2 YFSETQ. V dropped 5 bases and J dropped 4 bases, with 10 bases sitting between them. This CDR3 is CASRKDGYNEQFF. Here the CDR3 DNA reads TGCGCCAGCAGAAAGGACGGTTACAATGAGCAGTTCTTC.

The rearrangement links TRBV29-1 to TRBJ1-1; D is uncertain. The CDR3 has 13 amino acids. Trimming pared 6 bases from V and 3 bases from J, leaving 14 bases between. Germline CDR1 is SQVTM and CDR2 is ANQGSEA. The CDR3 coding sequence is TGCAGCGTGCAAACCCTTGGGGACACTGAAGCTTTCTTT. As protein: CSVQTLGDTEAFF.

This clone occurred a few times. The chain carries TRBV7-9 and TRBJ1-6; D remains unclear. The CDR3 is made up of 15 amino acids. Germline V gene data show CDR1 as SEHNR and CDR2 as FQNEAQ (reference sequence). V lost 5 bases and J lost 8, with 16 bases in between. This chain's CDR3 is CASSPLGPQHSPLHF. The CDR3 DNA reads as TGTGCCAGCAGCCCCCTAGGGCCCCAACATTCACCCCTCCACTTT.

This chain's CDR3 is CASSKGSEQFF. The CDR3, as DNA: TGTGCCAGCAGCAAAGGAAGCGAGCAGTTCTTC. The chain is built from TRBV27 and TRBJ2-1; D is unclear. The CDR3 contains 11 residues. The germline V gene encodes CDR1 MNHEY and CDR2 SMNVEV (reference sequence). Trimming took off 6 bases at V and 10 bases at J, with 10 bases between the two ends.

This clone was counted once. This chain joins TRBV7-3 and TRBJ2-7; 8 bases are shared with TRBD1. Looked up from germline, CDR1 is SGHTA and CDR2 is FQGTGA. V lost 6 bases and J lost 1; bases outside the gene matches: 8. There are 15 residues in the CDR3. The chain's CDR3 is CASRLSGTGSYEQYF. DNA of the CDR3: TGTGCCAGCAGGCTATCCGGGACAGGTTCCTACGAGCAGTACTTC.

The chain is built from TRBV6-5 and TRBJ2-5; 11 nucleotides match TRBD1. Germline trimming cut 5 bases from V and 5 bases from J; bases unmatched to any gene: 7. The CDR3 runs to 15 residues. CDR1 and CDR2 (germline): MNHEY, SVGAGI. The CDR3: CASSPGQGASETQYF. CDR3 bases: TGTGCCAGCAGTCCCGGACAGGGGGCAAGTGAGACCCAGTACTTC.

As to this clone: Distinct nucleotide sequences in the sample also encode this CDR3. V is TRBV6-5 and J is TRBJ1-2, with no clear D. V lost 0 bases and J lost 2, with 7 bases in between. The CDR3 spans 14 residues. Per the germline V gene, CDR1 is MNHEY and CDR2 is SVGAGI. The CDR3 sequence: CASSYSPTNYGYTF. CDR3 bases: TGTGCCAGCAGTTACTCACCTACAAACTATGGCTACACCTTC.

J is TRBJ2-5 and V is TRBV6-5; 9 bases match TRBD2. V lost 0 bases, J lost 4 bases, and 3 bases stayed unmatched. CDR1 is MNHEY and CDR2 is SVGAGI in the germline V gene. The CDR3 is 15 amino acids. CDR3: CASSYSRGGGETQYF. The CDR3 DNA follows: TGTGCCAGCAGTTACTCGCGGGGGGGAGGAGAGACCCAGTACTTC.

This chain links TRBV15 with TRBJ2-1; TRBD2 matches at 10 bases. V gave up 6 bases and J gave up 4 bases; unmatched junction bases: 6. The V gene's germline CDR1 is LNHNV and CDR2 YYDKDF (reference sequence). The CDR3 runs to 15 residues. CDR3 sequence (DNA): TGTGCCACCAGTACCGGGACTAGCGTGTACAATGAGCAGTTCTTC. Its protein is CATSTGTSVYNEQFF.

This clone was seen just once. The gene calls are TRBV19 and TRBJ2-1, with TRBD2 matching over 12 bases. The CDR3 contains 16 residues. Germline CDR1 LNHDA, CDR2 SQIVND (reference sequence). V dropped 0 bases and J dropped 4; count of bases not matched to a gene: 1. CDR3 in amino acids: CASSIDLAGGYNEQFF. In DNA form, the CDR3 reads TGTGCCAGTAGTATAGACCTAGCGGGAGGGTACAATGAGCAGTTCTTC.

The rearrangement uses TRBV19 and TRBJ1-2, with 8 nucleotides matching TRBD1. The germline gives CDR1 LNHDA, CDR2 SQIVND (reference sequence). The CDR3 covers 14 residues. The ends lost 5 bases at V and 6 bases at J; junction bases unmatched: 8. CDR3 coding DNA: TGTGCCAGTAGTCGGGGCAGGGGGCCGAATGGCTACACCTTC. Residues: CASSRGRGPNGYTF. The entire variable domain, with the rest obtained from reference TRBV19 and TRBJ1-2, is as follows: DGGITQSPKYLFRKEGQNVTLSCEQNLNHDAMYWYRQDPGQGLRLIYYSQIVNDFQKGDIAEGYSVSREKKESFPLTVTSAQKNPTAFYLCASSRGRGPNGYTFGSGTRLTVV.